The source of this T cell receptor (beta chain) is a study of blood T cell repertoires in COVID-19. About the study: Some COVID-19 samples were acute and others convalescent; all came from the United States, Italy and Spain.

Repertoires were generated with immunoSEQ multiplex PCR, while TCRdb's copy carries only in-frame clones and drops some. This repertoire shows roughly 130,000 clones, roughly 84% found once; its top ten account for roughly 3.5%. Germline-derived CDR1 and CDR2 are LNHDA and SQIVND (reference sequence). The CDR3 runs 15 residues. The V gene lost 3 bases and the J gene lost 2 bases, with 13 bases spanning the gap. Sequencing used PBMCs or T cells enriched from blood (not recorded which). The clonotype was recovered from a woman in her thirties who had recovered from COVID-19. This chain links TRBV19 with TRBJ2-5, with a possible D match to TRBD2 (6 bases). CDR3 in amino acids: CASSMNVGRQETQYF. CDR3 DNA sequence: TGTGCCAGTAGTATGAATGTGGGGAGGCAAGAGACCCAGTACTTC.